This T cell receptor beta chain was found in a study of T cells expressing NK-cell markers. About the research overall: Sorted CD3+CD56+NKG2C+, CD3+CD56+NKG2C- and CD3+CD56-NKG2C+ T cells provided the TCR beta repertoires. Seven HCMV-seropositive donors and one seronegative donor made up the eight sequenced donors.

What made the TCR beta cDNA was 5'RACE template switching with UMIs. One entry per CDR3 protein, without DNA, is what TCRdb gives after re-calling the 5' RACE reads. This sample's table reports some 280,000 distinct CDR3 sequences. For this clonotype: What it recognizes is unknown.

Whole-study findings and limits: The study found these clonotypes also leading the CD3+CD56-NKG2C+ fraction in a handful of donors.

This CDR3 has 15 amino acids. Germline V CDR1 and CDR2: SGHVS, FQNEAQ. Input material: blood T cells: a sorted CD56 or NKG2C T cell subset, CD4+ or CD8+ T cells, or bulk PBMC T cells (not recorded which). The sequence came from a man aged 18 to 35 in good health. The chain couples TRBV7-8 to TRBJ2-3; TCRdb calls TRBD2, which cannot be checked without DNA. The CDR3 is CASSPRSSGWDTQYF.